Listed below are T cell receptor beta chains from one sample, sequenced in a study of vaccination and CD4 T cells after COVID-19. Their target antigens are unknown. A single record per CDR3 protein comes from TCRdb applying MiXCR to the PCR reads. The repertoire holds some 22,000 distinct CDR3 sequences, with 58% as singletons. Sequencing was performed on CD4+ T cells from blood, cultured in vitro. The receptors derive from a human donor who had recovered from COVID-19. CDR3s include the opening cysteine and the closing phenylalanine or tryptophan. The D gene is left open where the match is weak. The size entry is marked missing in some rows and otherwise reads once, few, many or a size class.

CDR3 protein,CDR3 DNA,V gene,D gene,J gene,clone size
CASSYRLGDTQYF,TGTGCCAGCAGCTACAGACTAGGAGATACGCAGTATTTT,TRBV11-2,.,TRBJ2-3,.
CASSLVPGGGGTEAFF,TGTGCCAGCAGCTTAGTTCCCGGGGGCGGTGGCACTGAAGCTTTCTTT,TRBV7-2,.,TRBJ1-1,.
CASSWDRVNTGELFF,TGTGCCAGCAGCTGGGACAGGGTGAACACCGGGGAGCTGTTTTTT,TRBV7-2,TRBD1,TRBJ2-2,few
CASSRGTSGSGGQETQYF,TGCGCCAGCAGCCGCGGGACTAGCGGGAGCGGGGGGCAAGAGACCCAGTACTTC,TRBV4-1,TRBD2,TRBJ2-5,.
CSARDDSGRDTGELFF,TGCAGTGCTAGAGATGATAGCGGGAGGGACACCGGGGAGCTGTTTTTT,TRBV20-1,TRBD2,TRBJ2-2,.
CASSWQGNTEAFF,TGTGCCAGCAGTTGGCAGGGGAACACTGAAGCTTTCTTT,TRBV27,.,TRBJ1-1,.
CASSYSGRADGYTF,TGTGCCAGCAGTTACTCCGGCCGGGCAGATGGCTACACCTTC,TRBV6-2/TRBV6-3,.,TRBJ1-2,.
CASSPLRGSDSPLHF,TGTGCCAGCAGCCCCCTGCGGGGTTCGGATTCACCCCTCCACTTT,TRBV7-9,.,TRBJ1-6,few
CASSMTGTGPYNEQFF,TGTGCCAGCAGTATGACCGGGACAGGCCCCTACAATGAGCAGTTCTTC,TRBV28,TRBD1,TRBJ2-1,.
CATRENWGTGDYGYTF,TGTGCCACCAGAGAAAATTGGGGGACAGGGGACTATGGCTACACCTTC,TRBV24-1,TRBD1,TRBJ1-2,.
CATKGPGAYPEAFF,TGTGCCACCAAGGGGCCCGGAGCCTACCCTGAAGCTTTCTTT,TRBV19,.,TRBJ1-1,.
CASSWRGGRGMNTEAFF,TGTGCCAGTAGTTGGAGGGGAGGGAGAGGAATGAACACTGAAGCTTTCTTT,TRBV19,.,TRBJ1-1,.
CSADRVLSSYGYTF,TGCAGTGCGGATCGGGTTCTTAGCAGCTATGGCTACACCTTC,TRBV20-1,.,TRBJ1-2,.
CASSHGPMNTEAFF,TGTGCCAGCAGCCACGGACCCATGAACACTGAAGCTTTCTTT,TRBV7-8,.,TRBJ1-1,.
CASSVVRGGGYTF,TGTGCCAGCAGTGTTGTCAGGGGGGGGGGCTACACCTTC,TRBV6-1,TRBD1,TRBJ1-2,few
CASSAFGDTREETQYF,TGTGCCAGCAGCGCCTTCGGTGACACTCGGGAGGAGACCCAGTACTTC,TRBV2,.,TRBJ2-5,.
CASSEASQETQYF,TGTGCCAGCAGTGAAGCGAGCCAAGAGACCCAGTACTTC,TRBV28,.,TRBJ2-5,few
CASSFGMTDTQYF,TGTGCCAGCAGCTTTGGGATGACAGATACGCAGTATTTT,TRBV11-1,.,TRBJ2-3,.
CASRIGTSNEKLFF,TGTGCCAGCAGAATAGGGACAAGTAATGAAAAACTGTTTTTT,TRBV28,.,TRBJ1-4,.
CASSHRTGGNYGYTF,TGCGCCAGCAGCCACCGGACAGGGGGAAACTATGGCTACACCTTC,TRBV4-3,TRBD1,TRBJ1-2,.
CASLSGGAPDEQYF,TGTGCCAGCCTATCAGGGGGTGCCCCGGACGAGCAGTACTTC,TRBV6-1,TRBD1,TRBJ2-7,.
CASSQGQGARNSPLHF,TGTGCCAGCAGCCAGGGACAGGGGGCGCGGAATTCACCCCTCCACTTT,TRBV5-6,TRBD1,TRBJ1-6,.
CASSEAAGGYNEQFF,TGTGCCAGCAGTGAAGCAGCGGGGGGGTACAATGAGCAGTTCTTC,TRBV6-1,TRBD2,TRBJ2-1,.
CASSREGGRGANVLTF,TGTGCCAGCTCTCGGGAGGGAGGGAGAGGGGCCAACGTCCTGACTTTC,TRBV6-1,TRBD2,TRBJ2-6,.
CASSESLRGGYTF,TGTGCCAGCAGTGAATCCCTCCGGGGCGGCTACACCTTC,TRBV6-1,.,TRBJ1-2,once
CASSIDISGERNIQYF,TGTGCCAGTAGTATAGATATATCAGGGGAGAGAAACATTCAGTACTTC,TRBV19,.,TRBJ2-4,.
CSARVGLAGRFYNEQFF,TGCAGTGCTAGAGTAGGCCTAGCGGGAAGGTTCTACAATGAGCAGTTCTTC,TRBV20-1,TRBD2,TRBJ2-1,.
CASSLEAGYGYTF,TGTGCCAGCAGCTTAGAGGCAGGATATGGCTACACCTTC,TRBV7-8,.,TRBJ1-2,.
CASSRQGMPQHF,TGTGCCAGCAGTCGACAGGGAATGCCCCAGCATTTT,TRBV12-3/TRBV12-4,TRBD1,TRBJ1-5,once
CASSQGGQGYQPQHF,TGCGCCAGCAGCCAAGGGGGGCAGGGATACCAGCCCCAGCATTTT,TRBV4-1,.,TRBJ1-5,.
CASRPGQGITEAFF,TGTGCCAGCAGACCAGGCCAGGGAATCACTGAAGCTTTCTTT,TRBV6-1,.,TRBJ1-1,few
CASREGSNDEQFF,TGTGCCAGCAGGGAGGGGAGCAACGATGAGCAGTTCTTC,TRBV2,.,TRBJ2-1,.
CASSFRRYGYTF,TGTGCCAGCAGTTTTAGGCGCTATGGCTACACCTTC,TRBV12-3/TRBV12-4,.,TRBJ1-2,.
CSARDVAGYEQFF,TGCAGTGCTAGAGATGTTGCCGGTTATGAGCAGTTCTTC,TRBV20-1,.,TRBJ2-1,.
CASTYDRLPNTGELFF,TGTGCCAGCACCTATGACAGATTACCGAACACCGGGGAGCTGTTTTTT,TRBV6-1,.,TRBJ2-2,.
CASSLDLWGANVLTF,TGTGCCAGCAGCCTGGACCTCTGGGGGGCCAACGTCCTGACTTTC,TRBV6-2/TRBV6-3,.,TRBJ2-6,.
CATKRDRDSPLHF,TGTGCCACCAAGCGGGACCGAGATTCACCCCTCCACTTT,TRBV6-1,.,TRBJ1-6,.
CASSSRLNTEAFF,TGTGCCAGCAGTTCCAGGCTGAACACTGAAGCTTTCTTT,TRBV2,.,TRBJ1-1,.
CASSQERGGQETQYF,TGCGCCAGCAGCCAAGAGCGGGGGGGCCAAGAGACCCAGTACTTC,TRBV4-3,TRBD2,TRBJ2-5,.
CASSLAGGETQYF,TGTGCCAGCAGTTTGGCGGGGGGAGAGACCCAGTACTTC,TRBV12-3/TRBV12-4,TRBD2,TRBJ2-5,.
CASSQDLGQGSYNEQFF,TGTGCCAGCAGCCAAGATCTAGGACAGGGATCCTACAATGAGCAGTTCTTC,TRBV4-2,TRBD1,TRBJ2-1,.
CASSYSRTANYGYTF,TGTGCCAGCAGTTACTCCCGGACAGCTAACTATGGCTACACCTTC,TRBV6-5,.,TRBJ1-2,.
CASSLAVPGSTDTQYF,TGTGCCAGCAGCTTAGCCGTGCCAGGGAGCACAGATACGCAGTATTTT,TRBV7-9,.,TRBJ2-3,.
CASSLASSYEQYF,TGTGCCAGCAGCTTAGCCTCCTCCTACGAGCAGTACTTC,TRBV7-2,.,TRBJ2-7,.
CASSKGTGNQPQHF,TGTGCCAGCAGTAAAGGGACAGGGAATCAGCCCCAGCATTTT,TRBV27,TRBD1,TRBJ1-5,few
CASSLGGPEETQYF,TGCGCCAGCAGCTTGGGGGGGCCAGAAGAGACCCAGTACTTC,TRBV5-1,.,TRBJ2-5,few
CATSAGGETQYF,TGTGCCACCAGTGCCGGGGGAGAGACCCAGTACTTC,TRBV24-1,.,TRBJ2-5,.
CSARPGRRTEAFF,TGCAGTGCTAGACCCGGCCGGAGGACTGAAGCTTTCTTT,TRBV20-1,.,TRBJ1-1,few
CASSSGQGIGNTEAFF,TGTGCCAGCAGTTCGGGACAGGGGATTGGGAACACTGAAGCTTTCTTT,TRBV6-2/TRBV6-3,TRBD1,TRBJ1-1,.
CASSALAGGQETQYF,TGTGCCAGCAGCGCACTAGCGGGGGGCCAAGAGACCCAGTACTTC,TRBV7-2,TRBD2,TRBJ2-5,.
CSARSGRNTEAFF,TGCAGTGCTAGATCCGGCAGGAACACTGAAGCTTTCTTT,TRBV20-1,.,TRBJ1-1,few
CASSRDSGANVLTF,TGTGCCAGCAGTCGCGACTCTGGGGCCAACGTCCTGACTTTC,TRBV6-2/TRBV6-3,.,TRBJ2-6,once
CASSPEALNSYEQYF,TGTGCCAGCAGTCCCGAGGCACTCAACTCCTACGAGCAGTACTTC,TRBV6-1,.,TRBJ2-7,few
CASSYWTGTDTQYF,TGTGCCAGCAGTTATTGGACAGGGACAGATACGCAGTATTTT,TRBV6-5,TRBD1,TRBJ2-3,.
CASGEGLIQPQHF,TGTGCCAGCGGGGAAGGATTGATTCAGCCCCAGCATTTT,TRBV6-2/TRBV6-3,.,TRBJ1-5,few
CSAQDPTGMNTEAFF,TGCAGTGCTCAGGATCCGACAGGGATGAACACTGAAGCTTTCTTT,TRBV20-1,TRBD1,TRBJ1-1,medium-sized
CASRRDRDLTSDGTEAFF,TGTGCCAGCAGGCGGGATAGAGACCTAACCTCAGATGGCACTGAAGCTTTCTTT,TRBV12-3/TRBV12-4,.,TRBJ1-1,.
CSALSGDYGYTF,TGCAGTGCCCTTTCCGGAGACTATGGCTACACCTTC,TRBV20-1,.,TRBJ1-2,.
CASSPRTGSSYTF,TGTGCCAGCAGTCCCCGGACAGGCTCCAGCTACACCTTC,TRBV12-3/TRBV12-4,TRBD1,TRBJ1-2,.